This record looks at one TCR beta chain sequence and its context. The data were taken from a study of blood T cells in healthy people across ages. A sample-barcoded 5' primer and a J-beta primer mix were used in a second PCR of roughly 7 to 12 cycles. TCRdb ran MiXCR on the 5' RACE reads and lists one entry per CDR3 protein. The data contain some 800,000 distinct CDR3 sequences, roughly 25% of them singletons. V was pared by 5 bases and J by 3 bases, with 3 bases of the junction left unmatched. The CDR3 runs to 14 residues. The same sample was also used in a study of T cells of mothers and their children.

Sequencing input: blood. The TCR sequence derives from a boy between 5 and 17 years old in good health. The chain recombines TRBV12-3 or TRBV12-4 with TRBJ1-4, with 7 bases identical to TRBD1. The CDR3 sequence: CASSGGTANEKLFF. Written as DNA, the CDR3 is TGTGCCAGCAGTGGCGGGACAGCTAATGAAAAACTGTTTTTT.